This TCR beta chain was found in a study of identical twins. TCRdb re-derived calls from the 5' RACE reads in MiXCR, one entry per CDR3 protein. In the table there are 310,000 or so distinct CDR3 sequences, more than 6.5% of which are singletons. The V and J ends lost 5 bases and 6 bases, in that order; junction bases with no gene match: 7. Germline V lookup: CDR1 SEHNR, CDR2 FQNEAQ (reference sequence). The CDR3 runs to 15 residues. This sample also appeared in a second study, on yellow fever vaccine responses in identical twins.

The sequencing sample was made of memory (CD45RO+) T cells sorted from blood. The TCR originated in a woman aged 18-35 years in good health. The rearrangement joins TRBV7-9 to TRBJ2-2; 9 bases map to TRBD1. The CDR3 region is CASSTTGGPSGELFF. DNA of the CDR3: TGTGCCAGCAGCACGACAGGGGGTCCGTCCGGGGAGCTGTTTTTT.